A single sample gave rise to the 3 T cell receptor beta chains below, sequenced in a study of CD8+CD57+ T cells in acquired aplastic anemia. Template material for TCR beta VDJ and CDR3 profiling consisted of genomic DNA. TCRdb re-derived calls from the reads in MiXCR, one entry per CDR3 protein. The repertoire consists of about 180,000 distinct CDR3 sequences, with around half occurring once and the leading ten covering more than 0.95%. CD8+CD57+ cell expansion had been shown by flow cytometry in patients chosen for sequencing. Sequencing used sorted CD4+, CD8+, or CD8+CD57+ T cells (not recorded which) from PBMCs. Receptor source: a human donor with aplastic anemia.

This clonotype was picked up many times. This chain joins TRBV7-6 and TRBJ1-3; D is undetermined. CDR1 is SGHVS, CDR2 FNYEAQ, per germline. Trimming removed 5 bases at V and 2 bases at J, with 16 bases between. The CDR3 length is 16 residues. CDR3 coding DNA: TGTGCCAGCAGCAAGGCGGGCGGGGAGGCTGGAAACACCATATATTTT. Translation: CASSKAGGEAGNTIYF.

This chain joins TRBV2 and TRBJ2-7; D not certain. From germline, CDR1 is SNHLY and CDR2 FYNNEI. The CDR3 is 13 amino acids. V was trimmed by 7 bases and J by 3 bases, leaving 13 bases between them. The CDR3 is CASTGTVNYEQYF. CDR3 nucleotides: TGTGCCAGCACTGGCACAGTCAACTACGAGCAGTACTTC.

The V and J genes are TRBV9 and TRBJ2-7; no clear D. This CDR3 contains 14 residues. Germline V gene lookup returns CDR1 SGDLS and CDR2 YYNGEE. The germline V and J ends were trimmed by 0 bases and 4 bases, with 11 bases remaining between them. DNA for the CDR3: TGTGCCAGCAGCGTAGACTTCTTAAGTTACGAGCAGTACTTC. Protein product: CASSVDFLSYEQYF.